This entry is about one T cell receptor (beta chain). No antigen is known for it. Base qualities are missing; no much larger clone stands one base away. These data are taken from a study of cytomegalovirus exposure and HLA in healthy donors (dated by TCRdb to between 2016 and 2019). General notes on the study: An earlier analysis of approximately 640 of the donors reported 276 Gb of sequence data and 100 million to 140 million unique TCR beta sequences from about 179 million T cells. All discovery cohort repertoires had been generated using a single sequencing platform. The later analysis used no new phenotypic data to find candidate immune exposures, relying instead on TCR beta sequences and their occurrence across donors. Because of strong linkage in the cohort, roughly 5 DR-DQ haplotypes were treated as single units for association and clustering. A later genetic analysis used genome-wide SNP genotypes for about 60% of the roughly 700 donors, treating that subset as a discovery cohort. The study profiled the T cell repertoires of 500 to 800 subjects by immunosequencing and related them to cytomegalovirus serostatus. About 310 gigabases of sequencing data and 78 million or so unique TCR sequences were included in an early release covering roughly 600 HLA-typed donors. HLA typing covered class I and class II loci at four-digit resolution. To decide whether each TCR beta V gene segment behaved as functional or pseudogenic, an earlier analysis of fewer than 750 of the donors relied on high-throughput TCR beta sequencing. The number of typed donors differed by locus: about 629-630 for A, B, C, DRB1 and DQB1; about 520 for DQA1; about 600 for DPA1; and some 450 for DPB1. Of the 398 genotyped donors, 81% were placed in the genetic ancestry cluster associated with self-reported Caucasian donors. A later analysis re-examined previously published TCR beta repertoires from more than 600 donors and added high-resolution HLA genotyping to investigate patterns of TCR occurrence. To predict cytomegalovirus infection status, the study brought together high-throughput TCR immunosequencing, statistical association of individual TCRs with disease status, and machine learning. The study was designed to test whether signatures of past pathogen exposure could be identified by cataloging public T cell receptors. Among under 450 genotyped donors of the cohort, an average of approximately 240,000 unique TCR beta nucleotide sequences were sequenced per donor, about a sixth of them non-productive. Donor age, sex, ethnicity and CMV serostatus were compiled alongside the repertoire data. Besides the first cohort of roughly 700 subjects, a separate validation cohort made up of over 95 different subjects was used.

The CDR3 contains 15 residues, cysteine and phenylalanine counted. Only the CDR3 region is kept as DNA, spanning 45 bases read in frame from base 1. Sequences WSHSY (CDR1) and SAAADI (CDR2) are obtained from the germline V gene. V and J are truncated by 2 bases and 4 bases respectively, leaving an intervening sequence of 14 bases. The cohort was made up of approximately 700 healthy bone marrow donors. Cohort members were all nominally healthy when sampled, although unrecorded immune exposures were likely present. The donor was CMV seropositive and was included in the group of about 290 seropositive cohort members. A peripheral blood sample was provided by each donor, and peripheral blood mononuclear cells were used for TCR beta sequencing. Genomic DNA was extracted from the blood cell samples with the Qiagen DNeasy Blood Extraction Kit. The library was obtained by the immunoSEQ multiplex PCR assay. For the multiplex PCR, a mixture combining 60 forward primers for TCR Vbeta segments and 13 reverse primers for TCR Jbeta segments was used. Amplification of the CDR3 region of rearranged TCR beta genes was performed with a multiplex PCR assay on genomic DNA. The amplified TCR beta libraries were sequenced on the Illumina HiSeq System as 87-base-pair reads. As for the original processing: Across the roughly 700 repertoires, a later analysis counted tens of millions of unique TCR beta chains, about 10 million of which were shared by at least two donors. Raw reads were error-corrected and collapsed into unique sequences by a nearest-neighbor algorithm in which closely related sequences were merged to remove PCR and sequencing errors. To assign V, D and J gene segments, CDR3 sequences were aligned to IMGT reference sequences. For a sequence to be retained, a match of at least six nucleotides was required to both a V gene segment and a J gene segment. A rearrangement was called productive if the CDR3 had no stop codons and remained in frame with V and J, and every other rearrangement was called non-productive. Following IMGT convention, CDR3 was defined as the stretch from the second conserved V-encoded cysteine to the conserved J-encoded phenylalanine. In an earlier analysis of around 570 of the donors, sequences lacking an unambiguous match to a single V gene segment were excluded. An earlier analysis of about 600 of the donors called V segments functional above 56.7% productive rearrangements and segregating when the between-donor standard deviation exceeded 5%. To diagnose cytomegalovirus status from the catalog of TCR beta chain sequences, a statistical classification framework was built. V and J gene assignment, in a later analysis, came from comparing TCR nucleotide sequences with IMGT/GENE-DB human TR gene sequences. A later analysis assigned CDR3 sequences and most-parsimonious VDJ recombination scenarios with the TCRdist pipeline. In a later analysis, each TCR beta chain was defined by its CDR3 amino acid sequence together with its V-gene family, and reads without a unique V-gene family were excluded. In a later analysis, 500 to 650 highly shared, low-generation-probability nucleotide sequences were removed to address suspected cross-contamination and a sequencing artifact. In a later analysis, a clonal expansion index for each public chain was calculated from normalized within-repertoire ranks of inferred template counts. In a later analysis, generation probabilities were computed with a VDJ recombination model fitted to out-of-frame rearrangements, and the resulting probabilities were checked against IGoR. In a later analysis, hypergeometric tests were used to score TCR-TCR, TCR-HLA and TCR-CMV co-occurrence, with a repertoire-size bias correction applied to TCR pairs. To estimate false discovery rates, a later analysis permuted the HLA or CMV assignments 20 times. In a later analysis, co-occurring TCRs were grouped using DBSCAN, and TCRdist sequence similarity was added for clustering within HLA-allele-positive subsets. Repertoires with fewer than 30,000 or more than 120,000 public chains, plus five repertoires with anomalous nucleotide sharing, were excluded from co-occurrence clustering. Here the immuneACCESS table is served through TCRdb, limited to in-frame sequences with V and J called. Missing clones are a known gap in these copies; in checked studies unresolved V genes cover under half, and the rest lacks a known reason. D and trimming were read from the DNA, whereas the V and J calls and clone size are those reported in that table. The sample yields over 150,000 clones; roughly 80% were counted once. Under 7.5% of the sample goes to the ten largest clones.

Results the study describes overall, beyond this receptor: The presence/absence analyses assumed that sequencing depth was roughly uniform across donors, and that assumption may not be true. Correlated functional status among segregating V segments might reflect linkage disequilibrium, but an unknown experimental factor could not be ruled out. Specific HLA alleles were associated with 15,000 to 20,000 TCR beta sequences at a false discovery rate of 0.05 in a later analysis. An association between a missense DCLRE1C variant and V-gene and J-gene trimming of TCR beta chains was found in a later genetic analysis and replicated in an independent cohort. For the cohort, immune exposure information was limited to CMV serostatus. The 87-base-pair reads could not distinguish some IMGT-functional V segments, including TRBV6-2 and TRBV6-3, so those segments were excluded. In an earlier analysis of fewer than 700 of the donors, most TCR beta V segments appeared in productive rearrangements about 87% or about 30% of the time, broadly matching IMGT annotations. In vitro tests confirmed that three of the cytomegalovirus-associated TCR beta chains recognize cytomegalovirus antigens. In a later analysis, TCR association rates were found to vary across HLA loci, with the most associated TCRs seen for DRB1 alleles and the fewest for HLA-C alleles. In a later analysis, most CMV-associated TCR beta chains were found to appear HLA-restricted, with HLA associations seemingly driven largely by CMV exposure. A further reported finding was that TCR beta sequences accurately predicted the HLA-A and HLA-B alleles for most subjects in the first cohort. Compared with equally common non-associated chains, HLA-associated TCR beta chains in a later analysis were more clonally expanded and had lower generation probabilities. A later genetic analysis reported fewer N-insertions in productive TCRs among donors in an Asian-associated ancestry cluster than the roughly 700-donor mean. A cluster of highly shared sequence variants was judged likely to represent a technical artifact of the sequencing pipeline. The authors suggested that the approach could potentially be generalized to other disease states and immunological phenotypes. Across donors, most TCR sequences were observed very rarely, whereas some public TCRs were present in many individuals. In the study, 150 to 200 TCR beta chains were listed as associated with cytomegalovirus. In this cohort, only TCR beta chains were sequenced, and detectable features were limited by the absence of alpha or paired-chain data. When HLA alleles, especially DR and DQ, strongly co-occurred, TCR associations were difficult to assign to individual alleles. Because counts were too low, under 20 rarely observed V segments, including chromosome 9 orphons, were left out of the earlier analysis of some 600 of the donors. Because HLA typing was missing for some donors at each locus, association tests included only the typed subset. Several of the top co-occurrence clusters appeared to be linked to parvovirus B19, influenza, CMV and Epstein-Barr virus, according to a later analysis. The classifier was reported to diagnose cytomegalovirus status with high specificity and sensitivity in both the original cohort and the validation cohort.

Material: PBMCs. This TCR was sampled from a woman between 45 and 65 years old in good health and CMV-seropositive. Recombination connected TRBV10-2 to TRBJ1-1, and TRBD1 may be the D gene, going by 5 matching bases. CDR3 sequence: CASSEPGRVVTEAFF. The nucleotide sequence is TGCGCCAGCAGTGAGCCCGGCAGGGTAGTCACTGAAGCTTTCTTT.